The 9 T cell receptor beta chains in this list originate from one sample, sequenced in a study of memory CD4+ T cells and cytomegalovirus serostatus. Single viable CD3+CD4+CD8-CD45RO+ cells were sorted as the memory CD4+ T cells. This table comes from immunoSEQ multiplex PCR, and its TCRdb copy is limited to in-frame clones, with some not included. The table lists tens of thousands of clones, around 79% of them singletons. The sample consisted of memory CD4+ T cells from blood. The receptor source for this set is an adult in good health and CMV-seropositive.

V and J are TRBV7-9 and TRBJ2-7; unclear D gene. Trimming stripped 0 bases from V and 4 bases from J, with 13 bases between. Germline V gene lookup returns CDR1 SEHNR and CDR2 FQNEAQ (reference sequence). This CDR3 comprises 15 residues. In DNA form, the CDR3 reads TGTGCCAGCAGCTTAGCTGGACGCCACCCATACGAGCAGTACTTC. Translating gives CASSLAGRHPYEQYF.

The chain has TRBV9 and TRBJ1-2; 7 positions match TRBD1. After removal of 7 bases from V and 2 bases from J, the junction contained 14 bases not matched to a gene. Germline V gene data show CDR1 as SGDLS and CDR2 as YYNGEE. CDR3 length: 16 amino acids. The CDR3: CASGDSPSALNYGYTF. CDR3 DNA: TGTGCCAGCGGGGACAGCCCTTCCGCTCTAAACTATGGCTACACCTTC.

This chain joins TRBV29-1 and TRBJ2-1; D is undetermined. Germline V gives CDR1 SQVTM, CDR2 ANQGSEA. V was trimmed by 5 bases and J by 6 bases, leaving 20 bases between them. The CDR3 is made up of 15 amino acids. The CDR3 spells CSVFDSPLFVNEQFF. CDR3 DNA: TGCAGCGTTTTCGACTCACCCCTGTTCGTCAATGAGCAGTTCTTC.

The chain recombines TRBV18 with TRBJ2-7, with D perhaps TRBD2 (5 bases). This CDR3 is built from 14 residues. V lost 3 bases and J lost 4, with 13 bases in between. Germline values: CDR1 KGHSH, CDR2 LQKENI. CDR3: CASSPEVGQYEQYF. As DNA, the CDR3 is TGTGCCAGCTCACCGGAGGTGGGCCAGTACGAGCAGTACTTC.

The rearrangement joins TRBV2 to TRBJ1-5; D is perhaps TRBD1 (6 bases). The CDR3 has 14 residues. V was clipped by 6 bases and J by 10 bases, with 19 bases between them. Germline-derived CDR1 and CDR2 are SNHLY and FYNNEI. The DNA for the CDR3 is TGTGCCAGCAGACCGGACAGCCAAGAGTCCCCCCAGCATTTT. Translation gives CASRPDSQESPQHF.

CDR3 in amino acids: CASSPPGTGRGWEQYF. CDR3 nucleotides: TGTGCCAGCTCACCACCTGGGACAGGGAGAGGTTGGGAGCAGTACTTC. The rearrangement joins TRBV18 to TRBJ2-7, with TRBD1 matching over 9 bases. The CDR3 length is 16 residues. Germline V gene sequence: CDR1 KGHSH, CDR2 LQKENI. V was clipped by 0 bases and J by 7 bases; unmatched bases: 10. The entire variable domain, with the rest obtained from reference TRBV18 and TRBJ2-7, is as follows: NAGVMQNPRHLVRRRGQEARLRCSPMKGHSHVYWYRQLPEEGLKFMVYLQKENIIDESGMPKERFSAEFPKEGPSILRIQQVVRGDSAAYFCASSPPGTGRGWEQYFGPGTRLTVT.

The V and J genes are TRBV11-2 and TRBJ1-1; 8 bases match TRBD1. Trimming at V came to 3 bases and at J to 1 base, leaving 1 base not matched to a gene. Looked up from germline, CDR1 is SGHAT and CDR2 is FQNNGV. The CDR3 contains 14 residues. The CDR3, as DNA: TGTGCCAGCAGCTTCGGACAGGGGAACACTGAAGCTTTCTTT. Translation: CASSFGQGNTEAFF.

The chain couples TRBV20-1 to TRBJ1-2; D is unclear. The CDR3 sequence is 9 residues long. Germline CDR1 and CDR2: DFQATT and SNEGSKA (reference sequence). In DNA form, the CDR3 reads TGCAGGGAAGGCTATGGCTACACCTTC. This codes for CREGYGYTF.

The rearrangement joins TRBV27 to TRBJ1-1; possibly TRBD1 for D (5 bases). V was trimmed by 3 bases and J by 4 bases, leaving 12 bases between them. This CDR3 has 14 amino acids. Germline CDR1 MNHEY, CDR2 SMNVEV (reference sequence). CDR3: CASSFREGATEAFF. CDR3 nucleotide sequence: TGTGCCAGCAGTTTCAGGGAAGGGGCCACTGAAGCTTTCTTT.